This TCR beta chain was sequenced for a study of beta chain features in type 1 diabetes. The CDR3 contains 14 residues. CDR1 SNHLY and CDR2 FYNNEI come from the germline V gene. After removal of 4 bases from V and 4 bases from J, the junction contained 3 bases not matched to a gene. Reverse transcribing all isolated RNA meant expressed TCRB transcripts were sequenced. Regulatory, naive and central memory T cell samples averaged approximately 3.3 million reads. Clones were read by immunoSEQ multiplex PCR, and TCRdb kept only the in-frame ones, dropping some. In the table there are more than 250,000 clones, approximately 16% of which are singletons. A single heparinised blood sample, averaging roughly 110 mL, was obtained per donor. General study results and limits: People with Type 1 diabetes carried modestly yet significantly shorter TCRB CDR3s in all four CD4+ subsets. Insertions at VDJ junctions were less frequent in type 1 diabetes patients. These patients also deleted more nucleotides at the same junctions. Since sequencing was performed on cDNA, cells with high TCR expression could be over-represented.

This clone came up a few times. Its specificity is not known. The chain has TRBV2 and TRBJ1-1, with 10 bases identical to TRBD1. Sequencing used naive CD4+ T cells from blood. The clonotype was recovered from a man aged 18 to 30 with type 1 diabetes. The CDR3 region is CASSGTGGFTEAFF. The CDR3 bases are TGTGCCAGCAGTGGGACAGGGGGTTTCACTGAAGCTTTCTTT.